A selection of T cell receptor beta chains follows, all from one sample in a study of technical replicates of blood from several donors. Profiling relied on immunoSEQ multiplex PCR, and the TCRdb table lists in-frame clones only, not all of them. The table has approximately 74,000 clones, approximately 89% seen once; the top ten hold 4% to 5%. Sequences were obtained from PBMCs. The receptors come from a human donor in good health. Some clones in this sample may be carry-over from other donors' samples. CDR3s include the opening cysteine and the closing phenylalanine or tryptophan. The D gene is left open where the match is weak. Clone size is stated in some rows and not others, as once, few, many or a class when expanded.

j_call v_call d_call clone_size cdr3_length cdr3_aa cdr3_nt
TRBJ2-7 TRBV10-3 - - 14 CATRRDMDSGEQYF TGTGCCACCCGCCGGGACATGGATTCTGGCGAGCAGTACTTC
TRBJ2-7 TRBV29-1 - once 12 CSVEGTGFEQYF TGCAGCGTTGAAGGAACAGGGTTCGAGCAGTACTTC
TRBJ1-2 TRBV6-1 - - 15 CASHVGGSLTYGYTF TGTGCCAGCCACGTAGGAGGGTCACTAACCTATGGCTACACCTTC
TRBJ2-7 TRBV4-2 TRBD2 medium-sized 14 CASSVLAGIYEQYF TGTGCCAGCAGCGTCCTAGCGGGTATTTACGAGCAGTACTTC
TRBJ2-7 TRBV5-1 - - 17 CASSLVYGSRLDNRQYF TGCGCCAGCAGCTTGGTTTATGGCAGTCGTCTTGACAATAGGCAGTACTTC
TRBJ2-5 TRBV21-1 - - 17 CASSRLVDRGPQETQYF TGTGCCAGCAGCAGATTGGTGGACAGGGGACCACAAGAGACCCAGTACTTC
TRBJ2-1 TRBV9 - - 19 CASSVGLGMRTASYNEQFF TGTGCCAGCAGCGTAGGTCTGGGGATGCGGACAGCCTCCTACAATGAGCAGTTCTTC
TRBJ1-2 TRBV6-5 - - 15 CASNPAAGTGYGYTF TGTGCCAGCAATCCCGCAGCCGGCACGGGCTATGGCTACACCTTC
TRBJ2-5 TRBV4-2 - - 15 CASSQDLALQETQYF TGTGCCAGCAGCCAAGATTTGGCCCTCCAAGAGACCCAGTACTTC
TRBJ2-7 TRBV2 - - 12 CASGRSFYEQYF TGTGCCAGCGGGAGGTCTTTCTACGAGCAGTACTTC
TRBJ1-5 TRBV13 TRBD1 - 19 CASSLTGGAGVYSNQPQHF TGTGCCAGCAGCTTAACAGGGGGCGCAGGTGTCTATAGCAATCAGCCCCAGCATTTT
TRBJ2-2 TRBV5-1 TRBD1 - 18 CASSLNDQGASDSGELFF TGCGCCAGCAGCCTAAACGATCAGGGGGCCTCAGACTCCGGGGAGCTGTTTTTT
TRBJ2-2 TRBV28 TRBD1 - 15 CASSLVGTGTGELFF TGTGCCAGCAGTTTGGTTGGGACAGGCACCGGGGAGCTGTTTTTT
TRBJ1-3 TRBV6-6 - - 14 CASSPGTTGNTIYF TGTGCCAGCAGCCCCGGGACAACTGGAAACACCATATATTTT
TRBJ2-3 TRBV15 - - 17 CATSRESGGGSTDTQYF TGTGCCACCAGCAGAGAGTCAGGCGGAGGAAGCACAGATACGCAGTATTTT
TRBJ2-5 TRBV6-1 TRBD2 - 15 CASSDLAGGQETQYF TGTGCCAGCAGTGACCTAGCGGGGGGGCAGGAGACCCAGTACTTC
TRBJ2-7 TRBV5-4 - once 17 CASSGLQQGTSSYEQYF TGTGCCAGCAGCGGACTACAGCAAGGGACCTCATCCTACGAGCAGTACTTC
TRBJ1-1 TRBV29-1 - - 12 CSVSRVNTEAFF TGCAGCGTTAGCAGGGTGAACACTGAAGCTTTCTTT
TRBJ1-5 TRBV15 TRBD1 - 15 CATSRDRQGGQPQHF TGTGCCACCAGCAGAGATAGACAGGGGGGTCAGCCCCAGCATTTT
TRBJ2-7 TRBV5-4 TRBD1 - 14 CASSLEQGTYEQYF TGTGCCAGCAGCTTGGAACAGGGGACCTACGAGCAGTACTTC
TRBJ2-4 TRBV29-1 TRBD1 - 14 CSVTQQGGKNIQYF TGCAGCGTTACTCAACAGGGGGGCAAAAACATTCAGTACTTC
TRBJ2-3 TRBV19 TRBD2 once 17 CASSDRDWTSGRNTQYF TGTGCCAGTAGCGATCGGGACTGGACTAGCGGGAGAAATACGCAGTATTTT
TRBJ2-2 TRBV29-1 - - 11 CSVAEVGELFF TGCAGCGTTGCGGAGGTCGGGGAGCTGTTTTTT
TRBJ1-4 TRBV2 - - 15 CASSYSIATNEKLFF TGTGCCAGCAGCTATTCAATAGCAACTAATGAAAAACTGTTTTTT
TRBJ1-2 TRBV29-1 TRBD1 - 12 CSVEYRGNGYTF TGCAGCGTTGAGTACAGGGGGAATGGCTACACCTTC
TRBJ2-1 TRBV5-1 - once 15 CASSLGVEGVNEQFF TGCGCCAGCAGCTTGGGGGTAGAGGGGGTTAATGAGCAGTTCTTC
TRBJ2-7 TRBV2 - - 14 CASRRGTSGNEQYF TGTGCCAGCAGACGGGGAACATCAGGCAACGAGCAGTACTTC
TRBJ2-3 TRBV10-3 - - 13 CAIGATSTDTQYF TGTGCCATCGGGGCTACTAGCACAGATACGCAGTATTTT
TRBJ2-2 TRBV11-2 - - 20 CASSLDSRLHYDGNTGELFF TGTGCCAGCAGCTTAGATTCGCGTCTCCACTACGACGGGAACACCGGGGAGCTGTTTTTT
TRBJ2-7 TRBV5-1 - - 14 CASSFLDNSYEQYF TGCGCCAGCAGCTTCCTGGACAACTCCTACGAGCAGTACTTC
TRBJ2-5 TRBV7-9 - - 12 CASSMGAETQYF TGTGCCAGCTCCATGGGGGCAGAGACCCAGTACTTC
TRBJ2-5 TRBV5-6 - - 14 CASSLPVPQETQYF TGTGCCAGCAGCTTGCCCGTCCCGCAAGAGACCCAGTACTTC
TRBJ2-5 TRBV4-1 TRBD2 - 19 CASSQYRLAGPNLQETQYF TGCGCCAGCAGCCAATATAGACTAGCGGGACCAAACCTCCAAGAGACCCAGTACTTC
TRBJ2-3 TRBV5-1 TRBD2 once 16 CASSQGTSGNTDTQYF TGCGCCAGCAGCCAAGGGACTAGCGGGAACACAGATACGCAGTATTTT
TRBJ2-1 TRBV5-1 TRBD2 - 14 CASSPTAGGNEQFF TGCGCCAGCAGCCCGACAGCGGGGGGGAATGAGCAGTTCTTC
TRBJ2-7 TRBV5-1 - - 12 CASSFSGREQYF TGCGCCAGCAGCTTCTCAGGGCGCGAGCAGTACTTC
TRBJ1-1 TRBV9 - - 13 CASSVAPAVEAFF TGTGCCAGCAGCGTAGCTCCGGCGGTTGAAGCTTTCTTT
TRBJ1-5 TRBV28 - once 14 CASSLTQGWEPQHF TGTGCCAGCAGTTTAACCCAGGGCTGGGAGCCCCAGCATTTT
TRBJ1-1 TRBV9 TRBD1 - 12 CASSQGAGGAFF TGTGCCAGCAGCCAGGGGGCGGGAGGGGCTTTCTTT
TRBJ2-2 TRBV18 - - 15 CASSPPGQNTGELFF TGTGCCAGCTCACCACCGGGACAGAACACCGGGGAGCTGTTTTTT
TRBJ2-1 TRBV4-3 TRBD1 once 16 CASSLTWDRGRNEQFF TGCGCCAGCAGCCTCACCTGGGACAGGGGTCGCAATGAGCAGTTCTTC